A single sample is the source of the 21 T cell receptor beta chains below, sequenced in a study of blood T cells in healthy people across ages (dated by TCRdb to between 2014 and 2016). Receptor amplification or capture employed 5' RACE. Data came from an Illumina HiSeq 2500. A second roughly 7 to 11 cycle PCR used a sample-barcoded 5' primer and a J-beta primer mix. The public reads were reprocessed in TCRdb via fastp at Q25 and MiXCR, keeping in-frame beta chains. Rows are unified per CDR3 protein, each entry keeping the most common DNA and genes. Across this sample there are about 680,000 distinct CDR3 sequences, with 49% seen only once. The ten largest clones take up approximately 32% of the sample. The sample consisted of blood. All receptors derive from a woman in her sixties in good health.

The chain joins TRBV2 to TRBJ1-2; unclear D gene. V was clipped by 6 bases and J by 7 bases, with 12 bases between them. CDR1 is SNHLY and CDR2 is FYNNEI in the germline V gene. CDR3 length equals 12 residues. CDR3 loop: CASRKAASGYTF. The CDR3 region has the DNA TGTGCCAGCAGAAAGGCAGCCTCTGGCTACACCTTC. The full variable domain, with the rest looked up from reference TRBV2 and TRBJ1-2, is EPEVTQTPSHQVTQMGQEVILRCVPISNHLYFYWYRQILGQKVEFLVSFYNNEISEKSEIFDDQFSVERPDGSNFTLKIRSTKLEDSAMYFCASRKAASGYTFGSGTRLTVV.

CDR3 nucleotide sequence: TGCAGTGCTAGGGAGTTAGGGGGCCTGGAGACCCAGTACTTC. This codes for CSARELGGLETQYF. The chain has TRBV20-1 and TRBJ2-4, with TRBD1 identical over 7 bases. The J call may be wrong; the DNA end is better matched by TRBJ2-5. This CDR3 region has 14 residues. In germline, CDR1 is DFQATT, CDR2 SNEGSKA (reference sequence).

The chain links TRBV3-1 to TRBJ2-5, with 10 bases lining up with TRBD2. The closer fit of TRBJ2-7 to the DNA end suggests the J call may be wrong. This CDR3 is 14 amino acids long. The germline V gene encodes CDR1 LGHDT and CDR2 YNNKEL (reference sequence). The CDR3 coding sequence is TGTGCCAGCAGCCAAGTTGGGACTAGCGACGAGCAGTACTTC. It codes for CASSQVGTSDEQYF.

This rearrangement joins TRBV10-3 to TRBJ2-3; the D is unclear. CDR1 is ENHRY, CDR2 SYGVKD, per germline. Deletions cut 3 bases from V and 4 bases from J, with 5 bases between. CDR3 size: 12 residues. In nucleotides, the CDR3 is TGTGCCATCAGTGAACTCTCAGATACGCAGTATTTT. It encodes CAISELSDTQYF.

The genes are TRBV7-2 and TRBJ2-1; the match to TRBD2 covers 9 bases. The CDR3 covers 16 residues. Trimming removed 1 base from V and 8 bases from J; junction bases left unmatched: 9. Germline values: CDR1 SGHTA, CDR2 FQGNSA. This CDR3 reads CASSLVGLAGVDEQFF. The CDR3 region has the DNA TGTGCCAGCAGCTTAGTGGGACTAGCCGGGGTCGATGAGCAGTTCTTC.

This clonotype has just a few counts. The chain employs TRBV3-1 and TRBJ1-2, with TRBD1 matching over 8 bases. CDR1 and CDR2 (germline): LGHDT, YNNKEL (reference sequence). Unmatched junction bases numbered 9, after V lost 4 bases and J lost 5 bases. CDR3 length: 15 residues. Here the CDR3 reads CASSPALDRGYGYTF. For the CDR3, the DNA is TGTGCCAGCAGCCCCGCTCTCGACAGGGGATATGGCTACACCTTC. Variable domain in full (rest from reference TRBV3-1 and TRBJ1-2): DTAVSQTPKYLVTQMGNDKSIKCEQNLGHDTMYWYKQDSKKFLKIMFSYNNKELIINETVPNRFSPKSPDKAHLNLHINSLELGDSAVYFCASSPALDRGYGYTFGSGTRLTVV.

This clonotype was counted ten times or more. CDR3 region: CASSKGGQGISYEQYF. CDR3 bases: TGTGCCAGCAGTAAAGGTGGACAGGGGATCTCCTACGAGCAGTACTTC. The chain recombines TRBV12-3 or TRBV12-4 with TRBJ2-7; 9 nucleotides align to TRBD1. CDR3 length equals 16 residues. After removal of 5 bases from V and 0 bases from J, the junction contained 8 bases not matched to a gene.

The V gene is TRBV6-1, the J gene TRBJ2-6, with 8 nucleotides matching TRBD1. In germline, CDR1 is MNHNS, CDR2 SASEGT. The CDR3 is 16 amino acids. The junction had 2 bases not matched to a gene; V was cut back by 2 bases and J by 2 bases. The CDR3 DNA is TGTGCCAGCAGTGAATCGACAGGGGCTGGGGCCAACGTCCTGACTTTC. Translating gives CASSESTGAGANVLTF.

There are a few counts of this clonotype. CDR3 residues: CSARGASSTDTQYF. In DNA form, the CDR3 reads TGCAGTGCTAGAGGCGCATCTAGCACAGATACGCAGTATTTT. This chain uses TRBV20-1 with TRBJ2-3; D is ambiguous. The V and J ends lost 1 base and 0 bases respectively, with 8 bases between them. The germline V gene encodes CDR1 DFQATT and CDR2 SNEGSKA (reference sequence). There are 14 residues in the CDR3.

For this clonotype: At one end, the junction sequence differs from germline, possibly due to a read error. This sequence joins TRBV27 and TRBJ1-1; a weak D match, TRBD1 (5 bases). Looked up from germline, CDR1 is MNHEY and CDR2 is SMNVEV (reference sequence). CDR3 length: 18 amino acids. The CDR3 DNA reads TGTACCAGCAGTCCGTACACCTCACTTCAGGGACCCAATCCTGAAGCTTTCTTT. Amino acids: CTSSPYTSLQGPNPEAFF.

V usage is TRBV7-2 and J usage is TRBJ2-3, with a tentative D call TRBD2 (6 bases). Germline-derived CDR1 and CDR2 are SGHTA and FQGNSA. The V and J ends lost 6 bases and 0 bases respectively, with 13 bases between them. The CDR3 runs 15 residues. CDR3 protein: CASREGPMSTDTQYF. The CDR3, as DNA: TGTGCCAGCAGGGAGGGACCGATGAGCACAGATACGCAGTATTTT.

This clonotype turned up a few times. This chain connects TRBV6-2 or TRBV6-3 to TRBJ1-1; D not resolved. Per germline, CDR1 MNHEY and CDR2 SVGEGT. The CDR3 contains 15 residues. V was trimmed by 11 bases and J by 0 bases, leaving 19 bases between them. DNA of the CDR3: TGTGCCTCTACCCCCTCACGGCCGATGAACACTGAAGCTTTCTTT. It encodes CASTPSRPMNTEAFF.

The V gene is TRBV28, the J gene TRBJ1-5; D uncertain. CDR1 is MDHEN and CDR2 is SYDVKM in the germline V gene. V was clipped by 0 bases and J by 7 bases, with 4 bases between them. The CDR3 has 12 residues. The DNA of the CDR3 is TGTGCCAGCAGTTTATGGGGGCAGCCCCAGCATTTT. Translating it yields CASSLWGQPQHF.

The rearrangement links TRBV7-9 to TRBJ2-1; D is unclear. Between the trimmed V and J ends, which lost 1 base and 0 bases, there was a span of 10 bases. The CDR3 runs 16 residues. In germline, CDR1 is SEHNR, CDR2 FQNEAQ (reference sequence). This CDR3 reads CASSLGLGSSYNEQFF. CDR3 in DNA: TGTGCCAGCAGCTTAGGGCTAGGTAGCTCCTACAATGAGCAGTTCTTC. The whole variable domain, remainder taken from reference TRBV7-9 and TRBJ2-1, is DTGVSQNPRHKITKRGQNVTFRCDPISEHNRLYWYRQTLGQGPEFLTYFQNEAQLEKSRLLSDRFSAERPKGSFSTLEIQRTEQGDSAMYLCASSLGLGSSYNEQFFGPGTRLTVL.

The rearrangement joins TRBV9 to TRBJ2-4; D is possibly TRBD2 (5 bases). The DNA end favors TRBJ2-7, so the J call may be wrong. CDR1 and CDR2 from the germline V gene are SGDLS and YYNGEE. The CDR3 totals 14 residues. The CDR3 loop reads CASSVAGNGYEQYF. CDR3 DNA: TGTGCCAGCAGCGTAGCGGGGAATGGGTACGAGCAGTACTTC.

The chain joins TRBV9 to TRBJ1-2; maybe TRBD1 (6 bases). CDR1 SGDLS and CDR2 YYNGEE come from the germline V gene. V shed 3 bases and J shed 7 bases, with 19 bases lying between them. This CDR3 has 15 amino acids. CDR3 bases: TGTGCCAGCAGCGGGAAGCCGCAGGGGCAGGGTGGCTACACCTTC. Residues: CASSGKPQGQGGYTF.

The chain employs TRBV9 and TRBJ2-1, with D possibly being TRBD1 (5 bases). The CDR3 spans 15 residues. The V end was cut by 0 bases, the J end by 4 bases, with 11 bases between. Per the germline V gene, CDR1 is SGDLS and CDR2 is YYNGEE. The CDR3 is CASSVAATEYNEQFF. CDR3 DNA: TGTGCCAGCAGCGTAGCGGCGACAGAATACAATGAGCAGTTCTTC.

This chain joins TRBV27 and TRBJ2-7; D is undetermined. The V and J ends lost 8 bases and 6 bases respectively, with 17 bases between them. Germline values: CDR1 MNHEY, CDR2 SMNVEV (reference sequence). The CDR3 runs to 13 residues. The CDR3 DNA follows: TGTGCCAGCCGCGATCGAGTATATGGCGAGCAGTACTTC. Translating gives CASRDRVYGEQYF.

The rearrangement joins TRBV7-9 to TRBJ2-1, with D perhaps given as TRBD1 or TRBD2 (5 bases each). The CDR3 contains 19 residues. CDR1 and CDR2 from the germline V gene are SEHNR and FQNEAQ (reference sequence). The germline V and J ends were trimmed by 4 bases and 0 bases, with 22 bases remaining between them. The CDR3 bases are TGTGCCAGCAGCTCGGGGCAGGCCGGAGCCCCGAGCTCCTACAATGAGCAGTTCTTC. Encoded protein: CASSSGQAGAPSSYNEQFF. Combining the CDR3 with reference TRBV7-9 and TRBJ2-1 gives the whole variable domain DTGVSQNPRHKITKRGQNVTFRCDPISEHNRLYWYRQTLGQGPEFLTYFQNEAQLEKSRLLSDRFSAERPKGSFSTLEIQRTEQGDSAMYLCASSSGQAGAPSSYNEQFFGPGTRLTVL.

This clonotype came up a few times. The V call is TRBV20-1, the J call TRBJ2-1, with 9 bases lining up with TRBD2. The CDR3 extends over 13 amino acids. Germline CDR1 reads DFQATT; CDR2 reads SNEGSKA (reference sequence). Unmatched junction bases numbered 9, after V lost 8 bases and J lost 7 bases. The CDR3 region has the DNA TGCAGTCCCTGGCGGGAGGGCCGAAATGAGCAGTTCTTC. Its translation is CSPWREGRNEQFF.

The J gene is TRBJ2-3, the V gene TRBV4-2; no definite D call. The ends were cut back, 0 bases at V and 0 bases at J, with 4 bases in the middle. The CDR3 runs to 14 residues. The germline gives CDR1 LGHNA, CDR2 YNFKEQ. CDR3 coding DNA: TGTGCCAGCAGCCAAGAACAGAGCACAGATACGCAGTATTTT. Translating it yields CASSQEQSTDTQYF.